The 15 T cell receptor beta chains in this list originate from one sample, sequenced in a study of post-analysis software for immune sequencing data. Overall study results and limits: In patients, TRBV5-6, TRBV5-1 and TRBV20-1 belonged to several TRBV segments found more frequently than in controls.

Included in the TCR beta cDNA libraries were unique molecular identifiers. TCRdb itself ran the PCR reads through MiXCR, one entry per CDR3 protein. Counted here are 400,000 to 500,000 distinct CDR3 sequences, roughly 40% occurring once; the ten biggest clones make up approximately 7.7%. The antigens for these receptors are not known. The sequencing sample was made of blood. These receptors originate from a girl aged 2-15 years with multiple sclerosis.

The V and J genes are TRBV5-1 and TRBJ1-2; 7 positions match TRBD1. With 0 bases clipped from V and 7 bases from J, the junction kept 9 bases outside the gene matches. Germline CDR1 reads SGHRS; CDR2 reads YFSETQ. The CDR3 is 15 residues long. The CDR3: CASSLGSTGLSGYTF. CDR3 sequence (DNA): TGCGCCAGCAGCTTGGGGTCGACAGGGCTGTCTGGCTACACCTTC.

This clonotype was observed once. The rearrangement joins TRBV20-1 to TRBJ1-6, with D perhaps matching TRBD1 (6 bases). There are 14 residues in the CDR3. Germline V gene lookup returns CDR1 DFQATT and CDR2 SNEGSKA (reference sequence). Trimming took off 0 bases at V and 10 bases at J, with 13 bases between the two ends. CDR3 sequence: CSARDNTGSSPLHF. The CDR3 DNA reads TGCAGTGCTAGAGATAACACAGGGTCATCACCCCTCCACTTT.

CDR3 in amino acids: CSAFNRGRNEQFF. The CDR3 nucleotides read TGCAGTGCTTTTAACAGGGGCAGGAATGAGCAGTTCTTC. This chain connects TRBV20-1 to TRBJ2-1; 7 bases line up with TRBD1. J was trimmed by 7 bases and V by 5 bases; bases with no gene match: 8. The CDR3 runs to 13 residues. Germline CDR1 and CDR2: DFQATT and SNEGSKA (reference sequence).

The sample holds a few counts of this clonotype. The CDR3 sequence: CASSWGLAGLSSYNEQFF. CDR3 in DNA: TGTGCCAGCAGTTGGGGACTAGCGGGGTTAAGCTCCTACAATGAGCAGTTCTTC. The gene calls are TRBV28 and TRBJ2-1; 13 bases agree with TRBD2. Germline trimming cut 4 bases from V and 0 bases from J; bases unmatched to any gene: 6. Germline CDR1 and CDR2: MDHEN and SYDVKM. The CDR3 sequence is 18 residues long.

J is TRBJ2-5 and V is TRBV7-2; TRBD2 aligns across 7 bases. Germline V gives CDR1 SGHTA, CDR2 FQGNSA. CDR3 length equals 15 residues. Losses at the gene ends were 1 base for V and 2 bases for J; bases not matched to a gene: 4. The CDR3, as DNA: TGTGCCAGCAGCTTAGGACCGGGAGGACAAGAGACCCAGTACTTC. It translates to CASSLGPGGQETQYF.

This clonotype was picked up one time. The rearrangement links TRBV20-1 to TRBJ2-4, with 7 bases matching TRBD1. The closer fit of TRBJ2-7 to the DNA end suggests the J call may be wrong. In germline, CDR1 is DFQATT, CDR2 SNEGSKA (reference sequence). This CDR3 contains 13 residues. The CDR3 sequence: CSDPLGGPYEQYF. DNA of the CDR3: TGCAGTGACCCCCTAGGGGGCCCCTACGAGCAGTACTTC.

The rearrangement uses TRBV12-3 or TRBV12-4 and TRBJ2-2; perhaps TRBD2 as D (7 bases). The CDR3 has 14 residues. V was clipped by 6 bases and J by 6 bases, with 14 bases between them. CDR3 in amino acids: CASRAGGQSGELFF. The CDR3 DNA follows: TGTGCCAGCAGGGCCGGGGGGCAATCCGGGGAGCTGTTTTTT.

CDR3: CSASLTGSEQYF. CDR3 DNA: TGCAGTGCTAGCCTCACCGGTTCCGAGCAGTACTTC. J is TRBJ2-7 and V is TRBV20-1; D uncertain. The CDR3 is 12 residues long. Trimming pared 3 bases from V and 6 bases from J, leaving 12 bases between. In germline, CDR1 is DFQATT, CDR2 SNEGSKA (reference sequence).

This chain uses TRBV6-6 with TRBJ1-5; no clear D gene. The CDR3 loop spans 14 amino acids. Trimming removed 7 bases from V and 3 bases from J, with 13 bases in between. Germline CDR1 MNHNY, CDR2 SVGAGI (reference sequence). The DNA of the CDR3 is TGTGCCAGCAATTCTGGGAGGACCAATCAGCCCCAGCATTTT. Amino acid sequence: CASNSGRTNQPQHF.

The sample holds a few counts of this clonotype. This chain connects TRBV7-3 to TRBJ2-1; 7 bases agree with TRBD2. There are 16 residues in the CDR3. Germline V gene lookup returns CDR1 SGHTA and CDR2 FQGTGA. With V trimmed by 4 bases and J by 5 bases, 11 bases remained unmatched. CDR3 nucleotides: TGTGCCAGCAGCTCTATCCCTAGCGGTCATAACAATGAGCAGTTCTTC. Amino acids: CASSSIPSGHNNEQFF.

V and J are TRBV27 and TRBJ2-7, with D possibly TRBD2 on 5 matching bases. CDR1 MNHEY and CDR2 SMNVEV come from the germline V gene (reference sequence). V was shortened by 2 bases and J by 0 bases, with 20 bases between the two germline ends. The CDR3 extends over 18 amino acids. The CDR3 DNA follows: TGTGCCAGCAGTTTAGCTCGGACTTCAGGCAGCCTCTCCTACGAGCAGTACTTC. This encodes CASSLARTSGSLSYEQYF.

A few counts support this clonotype. This chain connects TRBV28 to TRBJ1-2; D gene uncertain. The CDR3 loop spans 12 amino acids. The ends were cut back, 6 bases at V and 8 bases at J, with 13 bases in the middle. The germline CDR1 and CDR2 sequences are MDHEN and SYDVKM. The CDR3 here is CASRLEGYGYTF. The DNA for the CDR3 is TGTGCCAGCAGATTAGAGGGTTACGGCTACACCTTC.

The chain recombines TRBV28 with TRBJ2-3; possibly TRBD2 for D (5 bases). The germline V gene has CDR1 MDHEN and CDR2 SYDVKM. V lost 3 bases and J lost 2, with 15 bases in between. There are 16 residues in the CDR3. The CDR3: CASSFIGELHTDTQYF. Written as DNA, the CDR3 is TGTGCCAGCAGTTTTATTGGGGAGTTACACACAGATACGCAGTATTTT.

The V call is TRBV7-3, the J call TRBJ2-3, with 7 bases aligning to TRBD1. V lost 4 bases, J lost 7 bases, and 5 bases stayed unmatched. CDR3 size: 13 residues. Germline V CDR1 and CDR2: SGHTA, FQGTGA. This CDR3 is CASSSTGINTQYF. The CDR3 nucleotides are TGTGCCAGCAGCTCGACAGGGATAAATACGCAGTATTTT.

This chain links TRBV6-5 with TRBJ2-3; D call uncertain. Germline CDR1 reads MNHEY; CDR2 reads SVGAGI. Deletions cut 0 bases from V and 5 bases from J, with 9 bases between. CDR3 length: 14 amino acids. This CDR3 is CASSYSIPRDTQYF. The CDR3 DNA reads as TGTGCCAGCAGTTACTCAATCCCGCGAGATACGCAGTATTTT.